What follows are 30 T cell receptor beta chains derived from one specimen sequenced in a study of blood T cell repertoires in COVID-19. TCRdb keeps only in-frame clones here, not all; method: immunoSEQ multiplex PCR. The table shows about 200,000 clones, with approximately 90% occurring only once. The material sequenced was peripheral blood. The receptors shown here come from a man aged 80 or over with acute or convalescent COVID-19.

The chain carries TRBV29-1 and TRBJ2-3, with no clear D. V shed 8 bases and J shed 5 bases, with 11 bases lying between them. CDR3 size: 11 residues. CDR1 is SQVTM and CDR2 is ANQGSEA in the germline V gene. The DNA for the CDR3 is TGCAGCCCTGCGGCAGTAGATACGCAGTATTTT. Amino acid sequence: CSPAAVDTQYF.

V gene TRBV12-3 or TRBV12-4 combines with J gene TRBJ2-7, with a possible D match to TRBD2 (6 bases). The CDR3 has 12 residues. V lost 6 bases and J lost 8, with 14 bases in between. Written as DNA, the CDR3 is TGTGCCAGCAGATTATCGGGGGAGAAGCAGTACTTC. Its protein product is CASRLSGEKQYF.

The J gene is TRBJ1-1, the V gene TRBV18; 9 bases align to TRBD1. Germline values: CDR1 KGHSH, CDR2 LQKENI. The CDR3 has 16 amino acids. The V gene end was trimmed by 6 bases and the J gene end by 0 bases; junction bases not matched to a gene: 8. CDR3 in DNA: TGTGCCAGCTCCCCCCGGGACAGGGACATGAACACTGAAGCTTTCTTT. Translation: CASSPRDRDMNTEAFF.

V gene TRBV27 combines with J gene TRBJ1-6, with D possibly TRBD1 on 5 matching bases. The V and J ends lost 3 bases and 7 bases respectively, with 16 bases between them. The CDR3 loop spans 16 amino acids. CDR1 is MNHEY, CDR2 SMNVEV, per germline (reference sequence). CDR3 sequence: CASSFAARGANSPLHF. The CDR3 DNA reads TGTGCCAGCAGTTTTGCCGCGCGCGGGGCCAATTCACCCCTCCACTTT.

The V and J genes are TRBV23-1 and TRBJ1-5; 9 positions match TRBD1. TRBV23-1 belongs to the ORF category, with a function that is uncertain. There are 17 residues in the CDR3. The trim removed 2 bases at V and 4 bases at J, leaving 9 bases unmatched. This CDR3 is CASSQPGQGSNNQPQHF. As DNA, the CDR3 is TGCGCCAGCAGTCAACCAGGACAGGGGAGCAATAATCAGCCCCAGCATTTT.

As concerns this clone: Other DNA sequences within the sample encode an identical CDR3. This chain links TRBV6-5 with TRBJ1-6; 7 bases line up with TRBD1. The CDR3 totals 14 residues. The germline CDR1 and CDR2 sequences are MNHEY and SVGAGI. Unmatched junction bases numbered 0, after V lost 2 bases and J lost 5 bases. CDR3 region: CASSYGQDNSPLHF. The CDR3 DNA sequence: TGTGCCAGCAGTTACGGACAGGATAATTCACCCCTCCACTTT.

The V gene is TRBV3-1 (or the pseudogene TRBV3-2), the J gene TRBJ2-1; 10 nucleotides line up with TRBD2. V trimming: 2 bases; J trimming: 4 bases; junction bases outside the gene matches: 2. Per the germline V gene, CDR1 is LGHDT and CDR2 is YNNKEL (reference sequence). The CDR3 length is 15 residues. The CDR3 DNA reads as TGTGCCAGCAGCCAAACTAGCGGGGTTTACAATGAGCAGTTCTTC. Protein: CASSQTSGVYNEQFF.

The V call is TRBV7-9, the J call TRBJ2-7, with D hard to call. Germline V CDR1 and CDR2: SEHNR, FQNEAQ (reference sequence). V shed 2 bases and J shed 0 bases, with 11 bases lying between them. The CDR3 loop spans 15 amino acids. CDR3 amino acids: CASSLNGRRSYEQYF. The CDR3 coding sequence is TGTGCCAGCAGCTTAAACGGCAGGCGCTCCTACGAGCAGTACTTC.

This sequence joins TRBV6-5 and TRBJ1-1; tentative D call: TRBD1 (5 bases). CDR3 size: 13 residues. Between the trimmed V and J ends, which lost 5 bases and 5 bases, there was a span of 12 bases. The germline V gene has CDR1 MNHEY and CDR2 SVGAGI. CDR3 sequence reads: CASSRGLGTEAFF. The CDR3 DNA is TGTGCCAGCAGTCGGGGGTTGGGGACTGAAGCTTTCTTT.

The chain couples TRBV10-3 to TRBJ2-7, with 12 bases fitting TRBD2. The germline gives CDR1 ENHRY, CDR2 SYGVKD. This CDR3 spans 18 amino acids. J gave up 2 bases and V 3 bases, and 11 bases lay outside the gene matches. The chain's CDR3 is CAISDQLAGGPHAYEQYV. CDR3 nucleotide sequence: TGTGCCATCAGTGACCAACTAGCGGGAGGCCCACACGCCTACGAGCAGTACGTC.

V is TRBV7-8 and J is TRBJ2-3; 8 nucleotides line up with TRBD1. Germline trimming cut 6 bases from V and 3 bases from J; bases unmatched to any gene: 11. This CDR3 contains 16 residues. Looked up from germline, CDR1 is SGHVS and CDR2 is FQNEAQ. The CDR3 reads CASRQTGDGGTDTQYF. The CDR3 nucleotides read TGTGCCAGCAGGCAGACAGGGGACGGGGGAACAGATACGCAGTATTTT.

The CDR3 DNA is TGCGCCAGCAGTAAACAGGGGAACCACGAGCAGTACTTC. Protein sequence: CASSKQGNHEQYF. The chain uses TRBV10-2 and TRBJ2-7; 7 bases align to TRBD1. Germline V gene data show CDR1 as WSHSY and CDR2 as SAAADI. There are 13 residues in the CDR3. The trim removed 5 bases at V and 5 bases at J, leaving 6 bases unmatched.

The CDR3: CASSLRDGGSPLHF. The CDR3 DNA is TGTGCCAGCAGTCTCCGGGACGGGGGTTCACCCCTCCACTTT. This chain links TRBV6-5 with TRBJ1-6; TRBD1 is a possible D gene (5 bases). V lost 5 bases to trimming and J lost 9 bases, with 14 bases between them. There are 14 residues in the CDR3. The V gene's germline CDR1 is MNHEY and CDR2 SVGAGI.

This clone has only a few counts. The CDR3 coding sequence is TGTGCCAGCAGCTTCTCTGGACAGGGGGCCGAGCAGTACTTC. It is translated as CASSFSGQGAEQYF. The V gene is TRBV7-2, the J gene TRBJ2-7; 11 bases map to TRBD1. V shed 3 bases, J shed 6 bases, and the junction held 4 bases outside the gene matches. CDR1 is SGHTA, CDR2 FQGNSA, per germline. The CDR3 runs 14 residues.

This sequence joins TRBV7-9 and TRBJ2-3, with TRBD2 matching 7 bases. V lost 5 bases, J lost 3 bases, and 11 bases stayed unmatched. CDR3 size: 16 residues. Germline values: CDR1 SEHNR, CDR2 FQNEAQ (reference sequence). This CDR3 reads CASSGGGLAVTDTQYF. The DNA of the CDR3 is TGTGCCAGCAGCGGCGGCGGGCTAGCGGTGACAGATACGCAGTATTTT.

V usage is TRBV6-5 and J usage is TRBJ1-1; D might be TRBD1 (6 bases). V shed 6 bases and J shed 5 bases, with 19 bases lying between them. Germline values: CDR1 MNHEY, CDR2 SVGAGI. The CDR3 has 15 residues. DNA for the CDR3: TGTGCCAGCAGCCGTACTAGGGGGACGAGGACTGAAGCTTTCTTT. Encoded protein: CASSRTRGTRTEAFF.

The chain combines TRBV5-5 with TRBJ2-3; 9 positions agree with TRBD2. This CDR3 comprises 16 residues. Looked up from germline, CDR1 is SGHKS and CDR2 is YYEKEE (reference sequence). V shed 4 bases and J 5 bases; nucleotides not matched to a gene: 11. For the CDR3, the DNA is TGTGCCAGCAGCCCCCTCGGCGGGAGGGCCGGAGATACGCAGTATTTT. Translation: CASSPLGGRAGDTQYF.

V gene TRBV24-1 combines with J gene TRBJ2-7, with 7 bases matching TRBD1. CDR3 length: 15 amino acids. Trimming cost V 4 bases and J 1 base; bases outside gene matches: 6. In germline, CDR1 is KGHDR, CDR2 SFDVKD. DNA of the CDR3: TGTGCCACCAGTGAACTTGACAGGGAATCCTACGAGCAGTACGTC. Translation: CATSELDRESYEQYV.

The chain uses TRBV5-1 and TRBJ1-2; a possible D gene is TRBD1 (5 bases). The V end was cut by 5 bases, the J end by 3 bases, with 14 bases between. This CDR3 comprises 14 residues. CDR1 and CDR2 from the germline V gene are SGHRS and YFSETQ. The CDR3 DNA reads as TGCGCCAGCAGTGTTCGCAGGGCAGACTATGGCTACACCTTC. It encodes CASSVRRADYGYTF.

The chain uses TRBV27 and TRBJ2-3; D is perhaps TRBD2 (7 bases). V dropped 4 bases and J dropped 2 bases, with 13 bases sitting between them. CDR1 and CDR2 from the germline V gene are MNHEY and SMNVEV (reference sequence). CDR3 length equals 15 residues. The CDR3 protein is CASSWGAGATDTQYF. The CDR3 DNA is TGTGCCAGCAGTTGGGGGGCGGGGGCCACAGATACGCAGTATTTT.

V and J are TRBV6-5 and TRBJ1-5; no firm D call. The ends were cut back, 5 bases at V and 0 bases at J, with 5 bases in the middle. The germline V gene encodes CDR1 MNHEY and CDR2 SVGAGI. This CDR3 contains 13 residues. CDR3 amino acids: CASSTASNQPQHF. CDR3 nucleotide sequence: TGTGCCAGCAGTACAGCTAGCAATCAGCCCCAGCATTTT.

This rearrangement joins TRBV7-9 to TRBJ2-1; perhaps TRBD2 as D (5 bases). V dropped 3 bases and J dropped 0 bases, with 9 bases sitting between them. The CDR3 has 15 amino acids. CDR1 and CDR2 from the germline V gene are SEHNR and FQNEAQ (reference sequence). The CDR3 nucleotides read TGTGCCAGCAGCTTTGCGGGTAGCTCCTACAATGAGCAGTTCTTC. It yields the protein CASSFAGSSYNEQFF. Filled out from reference TRBV7-9 and TRBJ2-1, the complete variable domain reads DTGVSQNPRHKITKRGQNVTFRCDPISEHNRLYWYRQTLGQGPEFLTYFQNEAQLEKSRLLSDRFSAERPKGSFSTLEIQRTEQGDSAMYLCASSFAGSSYNEQFFGPGTRLTVL.

The rearrangement links TRBV5-1 to TRBJ2-2, with TRBD2 identical over 10 bases. Germline lookup yields CDR1 SGHRS and CDR2 YFSETQ. The CDR3 has 16 amino acids. J gave up 4 bases and V 5 bases, and 8 bases lay outside the gene matches. The CDR3 region is CASRPLAGDATGELFF. The CDR3 region has the DNA TGCGCCAGCAGACCCCTAGCGGGAGATGCCACCGGGGAGCTGTTTTTT.

The V and J genes are TRBV2 and TRBJ1-4; tentative D call: TRBD1 (6 bases). V shed 3 bases and J shed 5 bases, with 13 bases lying between them. The CDR3 is 15 residues long. CDR1 and CDR2 (germline): SNHLY, FYNNEI. For the CDR3, the DNA is TGTGCCAGCAGTGAGCAGGGGACAATGAATGAAAAACTGTTTTTT. It yields the protein CASSEQGTMNEKLFF.

The V and J genes are TRBV7-2 and TRBJ2-5, with a tentative D call TRBD1 (5 bases). V lost 3 bases and J 2 bases, leaving 7 bases between the germline ends. The CDR3 has 13 amino acids. Looked up from germline, CDR1 is SGHTA and CDR2 is FQGNSA. As DNA, the CDR3 is TGTGCCAGCAGCTTTAACAGGCAAGAGACCCAGTACTTC. Its translation: CASSFNRQETQYF.

The CDR3 reads CASSPGQGLFTEAFF. As DNA, the CDR3 is TGTGCCAGCAGCCCTGGACAGGGGCTTTTCACTGAAGCTTTCTTT. This chain joins TRBV5-4 and TRBJ1-1; 9 bases align to TRBD1. The CDR3 consists of 15 residues. Germline CDR1 is SGHNT and CDR2 is YYREEE (reference sequence). The junction had 8 bases not matched to a gene; V was cut back by 4 bases and J by 4 bases.

This clone was detected only a few times. The CDR3 here is CASSFTGTGYTF. The CDR3, as DNA: TGTGCCAGCAGCTTTACAGGGACTGGCTACACCTTC. V gene TRBV11-2 combines with J gene TRBJ1-2, with D possibly matching TRBD1 (6 bases). CDR3 size: 12 residues. Germline CDR1 SGHAT, CDR2 FQNNGV. Between the trimmed V and J ends, which lost 3 bases and 7 bases, there was a span of 9 bases.

CDR3 protein: CASRPTGRSTDTQYF. CDR3 in DNA: TGTGCCAGCAGGCCGACAGGGAGGTCAACAGATACGCAGTATTTT. The rearrangement links TRBV28 to TRBJ2-3; possible D gene TRBD1, 7 bases. Germline CDR1 is MDHEN and CDR2 is SYDVKM. This CDR3 spans 15 amino acids. Between the trimmed V and J ends, which lost 6 bases and 3 bases, there was a span of 16 bases.

This clone was seen only a few times. This rearrangement joins TRBV7-6 to TRBJ2-5, with 10 bases fitting TRBD1. The trim removed 5 bases at V and 5 bases at J, leaving 8 bases unmatched. The CDR3 runs 15 residues. Germline lookup yields CDR1 SGHVS and CDR2 FNYEAQ. This chain's CDR3 is CASSQPTGGAETQYF. CDR3 in DNA: TGTGCCAGCAGCCAACCGACAGGGGGCGCGGAGACCCAGTACTTC. The whole variable domain, remainder taken from reference TRBV7-6 and TRBJ2-5, is GAGVSQSPRYKVTKRGQDVALRCDPISGHVSLYWYRQALGQGPEFLTYFNYEAQQDKSGLPNDRFSAERPEGSISTLTIQRTEQRDSAMYRCASSQPTGGAETQYFGPGTRLLVL.

This chain links TRBV7-2 with TRBJ2-3; 10 positions agree with TRBD2. The germline V gene encodes CDR1 SGHTA and CDR2 FQGNSA. This CDR3 has 18 amino acids. J was trimmed by 4 bases and V by 1 base; bases with no gene match: 11. CDR3 in amino acids: CASSLEAPSGSTADTQYF. The CDR3 nucleotides read TGTGCCAGCAGCTTAGAAGCCCCTAGCGGGAGTACCGCAGATACGCAGTATTTT. Full variable domain (outside the CDR3, taken from reference TRBV7-2 and TRBJ2-3): GAGVSQSPSNKVTEKGKDVELRCDPISGHTALYWYRQSLGQGLEFLIYFQGNSAPDKSGLPSDRFSAERTGGSVSTLTIQRTQQEDSAVYLCASSLEAPSGSTADTQYFGPGTRLTVL.